The T cell receptor (beta chain) under discussion was sequenced for a study of blood T cell repertoires in COVID-19. For the study at large: COVID-19 samples, acute and convalescent, were from the United States, Italy and Spain. PBMCs, B-cell-depleted T cells, or T cells provided the cDNA or gDNA that made up the material.

How the authors handled the data: Estimation of nucleated cell counts relied on the amplification of reference gene primers. Here immunoSEQ multiplex PCR was the method, and the copy in TCRdb shows in-frame clones only, minus some. From that table come the V and J calls and clone size; the DNA was used to work out D and trimming. The data contain 80,000 to 90,000 clones, roughly nine tenths of them seen just once; the ten biggest clones take up about 5.3%. The CDR3 runs to 14 residues. With 5 bases removed from V and 4 bases from J, the gap between germline ends came to 15 bases. The germline V gene has CDR1 SGDLS and CDR2 YYNGEE.

The gene calls are TRBV9 and TRBJ1-2; D gene uncertain. The TCR originated in a man aged 60-69 years with acute or convalescent COVID-19. Material for sequencing was peripheral blood. CDR3 sequence reads: CASSASSAVYGYTF. CDR3 in DNA: TGTGCCAGCAGTGCAAGCTCGGCGGTCTATGGCTACACCTTC.